This T cell receptor (beta chain) originates from a study of T cell responses to AZD1222 COVID-19 vaccine. The length of the CDR3 is 13 residues. Germline assignment: CDR1 SQVTM and CDR2 ANQGSEA. V was pared by 7 bases and J by 5 bases, with 17 bases between. As regards this clone: Its antigen remains unidentified.

Study results and limitations: As reported, nearly half of all spike-specific TCRs target variant regions that are unmutated.

Clones were read by immunoSEQ multiplex PCR, and TCRdb kept only the in-frame ones, dropping some. The profile shows 150,000 to 200,000 clones, about 92% of them singletons. The receptor's source is an adult who received the AZD1222 COVID-19 vaccine. The sample in question was peripheral blood, obtained 28 days after the second AZD1222 dose. The chain has TRBV29-1 and TRBJ1-2; a weak D match, TRBD1 (5 bases). CDR3 nucleotides: TGCAGCGCTGCCGGGGGAGTCATATATGGCTACACCTTC. Its translation is CSAAGGVIYGYTF.